These 26 T cell receptor beta chains were sequenced from one sample in a study of T-cell reconstitution after alpha-beta-depleted transplantation in children. Unique molecular identifiers were incorporated during preparation of the TCRbeta library. TCRdb reprocessed the PCR reads via MiXCR and lists one record per CDR3 protein. In the table there are hundreds of thousands of distinct CDR3 sequences, about 17% of which are singletons. Sequenced material: PBMCs, mostly from graft donor cells, taken 360 days after TCRalphabeta/CD19-depleted stem cell transplant. These receptors came from a male patient aged 2-15 years who had a stem cell transplant for acute lymphoblastic leukemia, so the T cells may come from the graft donor.

This clonotype was detected a few times. The chain links TRBV29-1 to TRBJ2-7, with no clear D. Looked up from germline, CDR1 is SQVTM and CDR2 is ANQGSEA. The V end was cut by 4 bases, the J end by 4 bases, with 20 bases between. This CDR3 is built from 15 residues. CDR3 bases: TGCAGCGTTGTGAGGCACACCCTCCCAGAATACGAGCAGTACTTC. This encodes CSVVRHTLPEYEQYF.

The chain recombines TRBV3-1 with TRBJ2-1, with TRBD2 matching 11 bases. The length of the CDR3 is 17 residues. Germline assignment: CDR1 LGHDT and CDR2 YNNKEL (reference sequence). V lost 4 bases to trimming and J lost 2 bases; unmatched junction nucleotides: 7. The CDR3 DNA sequence: TGTGCCAGCAGCCTCCATAGCGGGAGGGCCCCCTACAATGAGCAGTTCTTC. Protein sequence: CASSLHSGRAPYNEQFF.

There are many counts of this clonotype. The chain joins TRBV4-3 to TRBJ2-7; possible D gene TRBD2, 5 bases. Trimming removed 4 bases at V and 3 bases at J, with 13 bases between. The CDR3 has 14 amino acids. In germline, CDR1 is LGHNA, CDR2 YSLEER. Here the CDR3 DNA reads TGCGCCAGCAGCCGTCACGCCGGGGTCTACGAGCAGTACTTC. Amino acids: CASSRHAGVYEQYF.

The J gene is TRBJ1-4, the V gene TRBV6-5, with D possibly matching TRBD1 (6 bases). With 2 bases removed from V and 8 bases from J, the gap between germline ends came to 18 bases. The CDR3 is 16 amino acids. CDR1 is MNHEY and CDR2 is SVGAGI in the germline V gene. The chain's CDR3 is CASSYRIVGAGEKLFF. The CDR3, as DNA: TGTGCCAGCAGTTACAGGATAGTGGGGGCAGGAGAAAAACTGTTTTTT.

This clonotype was seen only a few times. This chain uses TRBV6-2 or TRBV6-3 with TRBJ2-1; TRBD2 matches at 9 bases. Per the germline V gene, CDR1 is MNHEY and CDR2 is SVGEGT. V lost 4 bases, J lost 3 bases, and 4 bases stayed unmatched. The length of the CDR3 is 15 residues. The CDR3 here is CASSSGLAFYNEQFF. The CDR3 DNA reads as TGTGCCAGCAGTTCCGGACTAGCGTTCTACAATGAGCAGTTCTTC.

This clonotype was recorded a few times. CDR3 in amino acids: CASSLVGSWRGTDTQYF. The CDR3 DNA is TGTGCCAGCAGCTTAGTCGGGAGCTGGAGGGGGACAGATACGCAGTATTTT. V usage is TRBV7-2 and J usage is TRBJ2-3; D could derive from TRBD1 or TRBD2 (6 bases each). Between the trimmed V and J ends, which lost 1 base and 3 bases, there was a span of 17 bases. The CDR3 is 17 amino acids. Germline values: CDR1 SGHTA, CDR2 FQGNSA. The variable domain in full, with the rest retrieved from reference TRBV7-2 and TRBJ2-3, is GAGVSQSPSNKVTEKGKDVELRCDPISGHTALYWYRQSLGQGLEFLIYFQGNSAPDKSGLPSDRFSAERTGGSVSTLTIQRTQQEDSAVYLCASSLVGSWRGTDTQYFGPGTRLTVL.

The J gene is TRBJ2-5, the V gene TRBV24-1; D may be TRBD2 (5 bases). Trimming took 5 bases from V and 7 from J, leaving 13 bases between them. The germline CDR1 and CDR2 sequences are KGHDR and SFDVKD. The CDR3 is 13 amino acids. The CDR3 nucleotides read TGTGCCACCAGTGTCGGGATCGGCGGGACCCAGTACTTC. It yields the protein CATSVGIGGTQYF.

This clonotype has a handful of counts. The CDR3: CASSPQPVSVLLADTQYF. CDR3 coding DNA: TGTGCCAGCAGCCCCCAGCCCGTTAGCGTTCTCTTGGCAGATACGCAGTATTTT. The V gene is TRBV9, the J gene TRBJ2-3; the D gene is possibly TRBD2 (5 bases). The CDR3 is 18 amino acids. Trimming shortened V by 4 bases and J by 4 bases, and 25 bases separated the two germline ends. CDR1 SGDLS and CDR2 YYNGEE come from the germline V gene.

This clonotype was counted only a few times. The chain uses TRBV4-1 and TRBJ2-1; maybe TRBD1 (5 bases). The CDR3 length is 17 residues. Trimming cost V 0 bases and J 0 bases, with 12 bases left between them. Germline V gene data show CDR1 as MGHRA and CDR2 as YSYEKL. DNA for the CDR3: TGCGCCAGCAGCCAAGAGCGACAGTTCCACTCCTACAATGAGCAGTTCTTC. This gives the protein CASSQERQFHSYNEQFF.

This clonotype showed up many times. The J gene is TRBJ2-7, the V gene TRBV18; either TRBD1 or TRBD2 may supply D (5 bases each). This CDR3 has 16 residues. Trimming left V 3 bases short and J 2 bases short, with 17 bases between. Looked up from germline, CDR1 is KGHSH and CDR2 is LQKENI. CDR3 in DNA: TGTGCCAGCTCACCCAAAGTGGGGGTGCAAACCTACGAGCAGTACTTC. This gives the protein CASSPKVGVQTYEQYF.

The J gene is TRBJ2-7, the V gene TRBV11-2; TRBD2 agrees at 11 bases. After removal of 5 bases from V and 13 bases from J, the junction contained 13 bases not matched to a gene. Per the germline V gene, CDR1 is SGHAT and CDR2 is FQNNGV. This CDR3 region has 14 residues. The CDR3 region is CASSPPGLAARVYF. The CDR3 bases are TGTGCCAGCAGCCCGCCGGGACTAGCGGCCAGAGTCTACTTC.

The V call is TRBV4-3, the J call TRBJ2-6; D gene uncertain. The V gene lost 0 bases and the J gene lost 0 bases, with 12 bases spanning the gap. Germline V CDR1 and CDR2: LGHNA, YSLEER. The CDR3 has 18 amino acids. CDR3 protein: CASSQEAIEISGANVLTF. In DNA form, the CDR3 reads TGCGCCAGCAGCCAAGAAGCCATCGAGATCTCTGGGGCCAACGTCCTGACTTTC.

This chain joins TRBV12-5 and TRBJ2-1; 7 bases match TRBD2. V was clipped by 0 bases and J by 3 bases; unmatched bases: 5. CDR1 is LGHNT, CDR2 FRNRAP, per germline. This CDR3 comprises 16 residues. The CDR3 DNA sequence: TGTGCTAGTGGTTTGGTAGGGCTAGCGGACTACAATGAGCAGTTCTTC. The encoded protein is CASGLVGLADYNEQFF.

This clonotype has ten or more counts. The chain carries TRBV4-1 and TRBJ2-3; D is undetermined. The V and J ends lost 1 base and 7 bases respectively, with 18 bases between them. From germline, CDR1 is MGHRA and CDR2 YSYEKL. The CDR3 totals 16 residues. CDR3: CASSQVRAEDPYTQYF. CDR3 in DNA: TGCGCCAGCAGCCAAGTTAGGGCAGAGGACCCATATACGCAGTATTTT.

The CDR3 sequence is CASSSLTSGSSYNEQFF. The CDR3, as DNA: TGTGCCAGCAGTTCCCTGACTAGCGGGAGCTCCTACAATGAGCAGTTCTTC. The rearrangement uses TRBV2 and TRBJ2-1, with 12 bases identical to TRBD2. Germline CDR1 SNHLY, CDR2 FYNNEI. After removal of 5 bases from V and 0 bases from J, the junction contained 5 bases not matched to a gene. The CDR3 spans 17 residues.

This clonotype was counted many times. This rearrangement joins TRBV6-1 to TRBJ2-3; 11 positions agree with TRBD1. The germline CDR1 and CDR2 sequences are MNHNS and SASEGT. Trimming cost V 6 bases and J 6 bases; bases outside gene matches: 8. The CDR3 spans 15 residues. CDR3 region: CASSAWDRGDDTQYF. CDR3 bases: TGTGCCAGCAGCGCCTGGGACAGGGGGGATGATACGCAGTATTTT.

The chain couples TRBV6-2 or TRBV6-3 to TRBJ2-1, with no clear D. The germline CDR1 and CDR2 sequences are MNHEY and SVGEGT. Between the trimmed V and J ends, which lost 2 bases and 4 bases, there was a span of 12 bases. The CDR3 is made up of 15 amino acids. In DNA, the CDR3 is TGTGCCAGCAGTTACGATGCCGGGTATTACAATGAGCAGTTCTTC. This sequence encodes CASSYDAGYYNEQFF.

The rearrangement joins TRBV6-2 or TRBV6-3 to TRBJ2-5, with TRBD1 matching 7 bases. Trimming at V came to 4 bases and at J to 6 bases, leaving 14 bases not matched to a gene. The germline V gene encodes CDR1 MNHEY and CDR2 SVGEGT. This CDR3 has 16 residues. Here the CDR3 DNA reads TGTGCCAGCAGTTCCCACCTCGGCAACAGGGGAAAGACCCAGTACTTC. It yields the protein CASSSHLGNRGKTQYF.

This clonotype has just a few counts. This chain's CDR3 is CASSQGLRGPNTGELFF. The CDR3, as DNA: TGCGCCAGCAGCCAAGGTCTCAGGGGCCCAAACACCGGGGAGCTGTTTTTT. The chain combines TRBV4-3 with TRBJ2-2, with a tentative D call TRBD1 (6 bases). Between the trimmed V and J ends, which lost 1 base and 2 bases, there was a span of 14 bases. This CDR3 has 17 amino acids. Germline V CDR1 and CDR2: LGHNA, YSLEER.

This clonotype has just a few counts. The V and J genes are TRBV18 and TRBJ2-3; 7 bases are a match to TRBD1. V dropped 3 bases and J dropped 0; count of bases not matched to a gene: 12. This CDR3 comprises 18 residues. The germline CDR1 and CDR2 sequences are KGHSH and LQKENI. The CDR3 DNA is TGTGCCAGCTCACCTTACCCCCCCGGGACAGCTAGCACAGATACGCAGTATTTT. Residues: CASSPYPPGTASTDTQYF.

This clonotype was detected many times. The rearrangement links TRBV7-9 to TRBJ1-1; TRBD1 might be the D (6 bases). V shed 5 bases and J shed 7 bases, with 17 bases lying between them. Per germline, CDR1 SEHNR and CDR2 FQNEAQ (reference sequence). The CDR3 spans 14 residues. The CDR3 here is CASSPIGGGIEAFF. The CDR3, as DNA: TGTGCCAGCAGCCCTATAGGAGGGGGAATTGAAGCTTTCTTT.

This chain links TRBV12-3 or TRBV12-4 with TRBJ2-7; 7 bases line up with TRBD1. Trimming cost V 2 bases and J 4 bases; bases outside gene matches: 5. This CDR3 contains 14 residues. CDR3 sequence: CASSLKGQKYEQYF. The CDR3 DNA sequence: TGTGCCAGCAGTTTAAAGGGACAGAAATACGAGCAGTACTTC.

This clonotype was counted between two and nine times. CDR3 sequence reads: CASSLIGLVGSSSYEQYF. For the CDR3, the DNA is TGCGCCAGCAGCTTGATTGGACTAGTAGGGTCCAGCTCCTACGAGCAGTACTTC. The J gene is TRBJ2-7, the V gene TRBV5-1; 7 nucleotides match TRBD2. V was clipped by 1 base and J by 0 bases; unmatched bases: 13. This CDR3 is 18 amino acids long. From germline, CDR1 is SGHRS and CDR2 YFSETQ.

This clonotype was observed a few times. The V gene is TRBV11-2, the J gene TRBJ2-3, with TRBD2 matching over 11 bases. Germline values: CDR1 SGHAT, CDR2 FQNNGV. Germline trimming cut 5 bases from V and 4 bases from J; bases unmatched to any gene: 17. The CDR3 is made up of 19 amino acids. The CDR3 is CASSTHSGRALYEPDTQYF. In DNA form, the CDR3 reads TGTGCCAGCAGCACTCATAGCGGGAGGGCCCTTTACGAGCCAGATACGCAGTATTTT. The full variable domain, in which reference TRBV11-2 and TRBJ2-3 provide the parts outside the CDR3, is EAGVAQSPRYKIIEKRQSVAFWCNPISGHATLYWYQQILGQGPKLLIQFQNNGVVDDSQLPKDRFSAERLKGVDSTLKIQPAKLEDSAVYLCASSTHSGRALYEPDTQYFGPGTRLTVL.

This clonotype has more than one count but fewer than ten. The V and J genes are TRBV30 and TRBJ2-7; D is perhaps TRBD2 (6 bases). The CDR3 sequence is 15 residues long. Trimming pared 0 bases from V and 3 bases from J, leaving 15 bases between. Per germline, CDR1 GTSNPN and CDR2 SVGIG (reference sequence). In DNA, the CDR3 is TGTGCCTGGAGTGTACGTCTGGGGAGGAGCTACGAGCAGTACTTC. Protein: CAWSVRLGRSYEQYF.

This clonotype has only a few counts. J is TRBJ2-3 and V is TRBV18; TRBD1 matches at 9 bases. The CDR3 is 17 amino acids. The junction had 13 bases not matched to a gene; V was cut back by 6 bases and J by 3 bases. CDR1 and CDR2 from the germline V gene are KGHSH and LQKENI. The DNA for the CDR3 is TGTGCCAGCTCTCAGGACAGGGGCTTCCCCGGAACAGATACGCAGTATTTT. As protein: CASSQDRGFPGTDTQYF.